One sample yielded the 29 T cell receptor beta chains listed below, sequenced in a study of T-cell reconstitution after alpha-beta-depleted transplantation in children. The authors prepared the TCRbeta library with unique molecular identifiers. TCRdb used MiXCR to reprocess the PCR reads, holding one entry per CDR3 protein. The sample lists some 350,000 distinct CDR3 sequences, about a tenth occurring once. The material sequenced was PBMCs from the stem cell graft donor, taken from the stem cell graft. The source is a human donor who donated a stem cell graft to a child with acute lymphoblastic leukemia.

This clonotype was counted between two and nine times. The chain couples TRBV27 to TRBJ2-1; the match to TRBD2 covers 11 bases. Trimming took 4 bases from V and 7 from J; bases not matched to a gene: 9. Germline loops: CDR1 MNHEY, CDR2 SMNVEV (reference sequence). The CDR3 sequence is 16 residues long. CDR3 sequence: CASSSLSGRAWNEQFF. The CDR3 bases are TGTGCCAGCAGTTCCCTTAGCGGGAGGGCCTGGAATGAGCAGTTCTTC.

Notes on this clonotype: The junction departs from germline at one end; a sequencing error may be responsible. The chain is built from TRBV5-5 and TRBJ2-7; possible D gene TRBD2, 6 bases. Germline CDR1 and CDR2: SGHKS and YYEKEE (reference sequence). This CDR3 is 13 amino acids long. CDR3 region: CPSSPNGGNEQYF. The CDR3 region has the DNA TGTCCCAGCAGCCCCAATGGGGGGAACGAGCAGTACTTC.

This clonotype appeared many times. The genes are TRBV5-1 and TRBJ2-7; 8 bases align to TRBD2. The V gene's germline CDR1 is SGHRS and CDR2 YFSETQ. V trimming: 4 bases; J trimming: 3 bases; junction bases outside the gene matches: 6. The CDR3 runs to 14 residues. CDR3 in DNA: TGCGCCAGCAGCCCCGGGAGGGGTGGCTACGAGCAGTACTTC. It yields the protein CASSPGRGGYEQYF.

The chain has TRBV4-1 and TRBJ1-1; D gene ambiguous. V lost 1 base to trimming and J lost 1 base, with 13 bases between them. The CDR3 has 16 amino acids. Germline V gene lookup returns CDR1 MGHRA and CDR2 YSYEKL. The CDR3 region has the DNA TGCGCCAGCAGCCAAGGCTCAGGTTATGAGAACACTGAAGCTTTCTTT. Translated, it gives CASSQGSGYENTEAFF.

The chain couples TRBV2 to TRBJ2-3, with D perhaps TRBD2 (6 bases). V lost 8 bases, J lost 4 bases, and 10 bases lay in between. Germline values: CDR1 SNHLY, CDR2 FYNNEI. This CDR3 spans 12 amino acids. Here the CDR3 reads CASVGEADTQYF. The CDR3, as DNA: TGTGCCAGCGTTGGGGAGGCAGATACGCAGTATTTT.

This clonotype was picked up a small number of times. The rearrangement uses TRBV10-3 and TRBJ2-7, with 7 bases lining up with TRBD1. The CDR3 covers 19 residues. V shed 0 bases, J shed 0 bases, and the junction held 14 bases outside the gene matches. CDR1 ENHRY and CDR2 SYGVKD come from the germline V gene. The CDR3 region has the DNA TGTGCCATCAGTGAGTCGACGAGCCCGGGACAGCGATACTCCTACGAGCAGTACTTC. Its protein product is CAISESTSPGQRYSYEQYF.

This clonotype was counted only a few times. The chain joins TRBV7-2 to TRBJ2-3; TRBD2 aligns across 7 bases. The CDR3 is made up of 17 amino acids. Germline CDR1 SGHTA, CDR2 FQGNSA. The junction had 8 bases not matched to a gene; V was cut back by 0 bases and J by 2 bases. DNA for the CDR3: TGTGCCAGCAGCTTAGCGGGGACTAAGGCCCACACAGATACGCAGTATTTT. It specifies CASSLAGTKAHTDTQYF.

The V and J genes are TRBV7-8 and TRBJ2-3; TRBD2 might be the D (6 bases). This CDR3 region has 13 residues. Trimming stripped 5 bases from V and 3 bases from J, with 9 bases between. CDR1 and CDR2 from the germline V gene are SGHVS and FQNEAQ. The CDR3 DNA sequence: TGTGCCAGCAGCCCCCGGGAGACAGATACGCAGTATTTT. Amino acid sequence: CASSPRETDTQYF.

The rearrangement joins TRBV7-6 to TRBJ2-7; D may be TRBD1 (5 bases). Germline lookup yields CDR1 SGHVS and CDR2 FNYEAQ. The V gene lost 1 base and the J gene lost 5 bases, with 12 bases spanning the gap. This CDR3 region has 14 residues. The CDR3 loop is CASSLGRVRDEQYF. In DNA form, the CDR3 reads TGTGCCAGCAGCTTAGGCAGGGTTCGTGACGAGCAGTACTTC.

The table lists this clonotype with many counts. The junction differs from germline at one of its ends, possibly a read error. The J gene is TRBJ2-1, the V gene TRBV27; D perhaps matches TRBD2 (5 bases). Germline CDR1 and CDR2: MNHEY and SMNVEV (reference sequence). CDR3 size: 10 residues. As DNA, the CDR3 is TGTGCCAGCAGTCCCCGGGATGTAACCTTC. It specifies CASSPRDVTF.

This chain connects TRBV20-1 to TRBJ1-1, with D tentatively TRBD1 (6 bases). V gave up 0 bases and J gave up 0 bases, with 20 bases separating them. Germline CDR1 is DFQATT and CDR2 is SNEGSKA (reference sequence). This CDR3 region has 18 residues. CDR3 in amino acids: CSAREGGTPYTMNTEAFF. The CDR3 DNA reads TGCAGTGCTAGAGAGGGAGGGACACCGTACACCATGAACACTGAAGCTTTCTTT.

This clonotype was detected only a few times. The chain employs TRBV9 and TRBJ2-5; no reliable D call. V shed 3 bases and J shed 6 bases, with 12 bases lying between them. Germline assignment: CDR1 SGDLS and CDR2 YYNGEE. This CDR3 spans 13 amino acids. The CDR3, as DNA: TGTGCCAGCAGCGGACCTTCCGATCAGACCCAGTACTTC. Translation: CASSGPSDQTQYF.

This clonotype has only a few counts. The chain has TRBV20-1 and TRBJ1-3, with TRBD1 identical over 7 bases. The germline V gene has CDR1 DFQATT and CDR2 SNEGSKA (reference sequence). CDR3 length: 19 amino acids. The trim removed 4 bases at V and 4 bases at J, leaving 22 bases unmatched. The CDR3 reads CSAMNRGQSLASHGNTIYF. DNA of the CDR3: TGCAGTGCTATGAACAGGGGTCAGAGCCTAGCGAGTCACGGAAACACCATATATTTT.

This sequence joins TRBV4-1 and TRBJ2-1; 11 nucleotides agree with TRBD2. Per the germline V gene, CDR1 is MGHRA and CDR2 is YSYEKL. This CDR3 is built from 16 residues. Germline trimming cut 0 bases from V and 8 bases from J; bases unmatched to any gene: 6. The CDR3 nucleotides are TGCGCCAGCAGCCAAGATAGCGGGAGGGCCCGTCATGAGCAGTTCTTC. As protein: CASSQDSGRARHEQFF.

V usage is TRBV28 and J usage is TRBJ2-7, with a possible D match to TRBD1 (6 bases). The CDR3 runs 15 residues. Trimming removed 5 bases at V and 2 bases at J, with 16 bases between. Germline CDR1 is MDHEN and CDR2 is SYDVKM. The DNA of the CDR3 is TGTGCCAGCAGTCTCGACAGGTTTGTGGCCTACGAGCAGTACTTC. It is translated as CASSLDRFVAYEQYF.

This clonotype occurred many times. The genes are TRBV29-1 and TRBJ2-7, with TRBD2 matching over 10 bases. The length of the CDR3 is 13 residues. Per the germline V gene, CDR1 is SQVTM and CDR2 is ANQGSEA. Trimming took 4 bases from V and 3 from J; bases not matched to a gene: 3. The CDR3 DNA reads as TGCAGCGTTGTGCTAGCGGGAGACTACGAGCAGTACTTC. It translates to CSVVLAGDYEQYF.

The chain links TRBV20-1 to TRBJ2-2, with 7 positions matching TRBD2. J gave up 3 bases and V 0 bases, and 7 bases lay outside the gene matches. Germline CDR1 reads DFQATT; CDR2 reads SNEGSKA (reference sequence). This CDR3 is 16 amino acids long. CDR3 loop: CSARDLAGADTGELFF. The CDR3 DNA reads TGCAGTGCTAGAGATCTCGCGGGAGCGGACACCGGGGAGCTGTTTTTT.

The chain is built from TRBV7-2 and TRBJ2-2; no clear D gene. The CDR3 totals 13 residues. Germline CDR1 and CDR2: SGHTA and FQGNSA. The V end lost 7 bases, the J end lost 4 bases, and 10 bases lay between the germline ends. The CDR3 DNA reads TGTGCCAGCACCCTAAGTAGCACCGGGGAGCTGTTTTTT. This translates into CASTLSSTGELFF.

There are a few counts of this clonotype. This chain joins TRBV29-1 and TRBJ2-5; TRBD1 aligns across 8 bases. The V and J ends lost 3 bases and 4 bases, in that order; junction bases with no gene match: 13. The CDR3 contains 16 residues. Germline-derived CDR1 and CDR2 are SQVTM and ANQGSEA. The CDR3 DNA reads TGCAGCGTTGACTCGTCGGGGCAGGGGGCGAGAGAGACCCAGTACTTC. Protein: CSVDSSGQGARETQYF.

In this sample, this clonotype turned up many times. This rearrangement joins TRBV29-1 to TRBJ2-7; 7 bases agree with TRBD1. The CDR3 length is 14 residues. The J segment lost 4 bases and the V segment lost 2 bases, leaving 8 bases of the junction unmatched. CDR1 is SQVTM, CDR2 ANQGSEA, per germline. CDR3 sequence (DNA): TGCAGCGTTGAAAGGGCAGGGGGATCATACGAGCAGTACTTC. Its translation: CSVERAGGSYEQYF.

V is TRBV12-3 or TRBV12-4 and J is TRBJ2-1, with D possibly TRBD2 on 6 matching bases. V lost 4 bases and J lost 2, with 15 bases in between. The CDR3 totals 16 residues. The CDR3: CASSYRRDSTYNEQFF. The CDR3, as DNA: TGTGCCAGCAGTTACCGCAGGGACTCAACCTACAATGAGCAGTTCTTC.

This rearrangement joins TRBV5-1 to TRBJ2-7, with TRBD2 matching over 9 bases. With 0 bases clipped from V and 5 bases from J, the junction kept 3 bases outside the gene matches. The CDR3 totals 14 residues. Germline CDR1 and CDR2: SGHRS and YFSETQ. The CDR3 region has the DNA TGCGCCAGCAGCTTGGCCAGCGGGAGGAACGAGCAGTACTTC. It codes for CASSLASGRNEQYF. The full variable domain, its missing parts supplied by reference TRBV5-1 and TRBJ2-7, is KAGVTQTPRYLIKTRGQQVTLSCSPISGHRSVSWYQQTPGQGLQFLFEYFSETQRNKGNFPGRFSGRQFSNSRSEMNVSTLELGDSALYLCASSLASGRNEQYFGPGTRLTVT.

This clonotype has a count of ten or more. The chain has TRBV28 and TRBJ1-5; D not resolved. V lost 1 base to trimming and J lost 4 bases, with 11 bases between them. This CDR3 is 15 amino acids long. Germline V gene sequence: CDR1 MDHEN, CDR2 SYDVKM. Written as DNA, the CDR3 is TGTGCCAGCAGTTTATCAGGTACCAGTAATCAGCCCCAGCATTTT. Translating gives CASSLSGTSNQPQHF.

The chain is built from TRBV29-1 and TRBJ2-1, with D perhaps being TRBD1 or TRBD2 (6 bases each). V lost 4 bases, J lost 6 bases, and 13 bases lay in between. This CDR3 contains 13 residues. CDR1 SQVTM and CDR2 ANQGSEA come from the germline V gene. CDR3 amino acids: CSVAGAPSNEQFF. In DNA form, the CDR3 reads TGCAGCGTTGCGGGGGCCCCTTCCAATGAGCAGTTCTTC.

V usage is TRBV2 and J usage is TRBJ1-6; no clear D. The CDR3 consists of 14 residues. Germline values: CDR1 SNHLY, CDR2 FYNNEI. The germline V and J ends were trimmed by 7 bases and 6 bases, with 13 bases remaining between them. The CDR3 here is CASIIGISNSPLHF. In nucleotides, the CDR3 is TGTGCCAGCATAATTGGAATAAGTAATTCACCCCTCCACTTT.

Details on this clonotype: The junction does not match germline at one end; this may be a read error. This chain uses TRBV27 with TRBJ1-1; D gene uncertain. Germline CDR1 is MNHEY and CDR2 is SMNVEV (reference sequence). This CDR3 comprises 13 residues. Here the CDR3 DNA reads TGTGCCACCAGTCCAGGACTTAACACTGAAGCTTTCTTT. Its translation is CATSPGLNTEAFF.

The rearrangement joins TRBV20-1 to TRBJ2-2; D call uncertain. The V end lost 0 bases, the J end lost 6 bases, and 14 bases lay between the germline ends. Germline values: CDR1 DFQATT, CDR2 SNEGSKA (reference sequence). This CDR3 spans 15 amino acids. The CDR3 protein is CSARDRRLGAGELFF. For the CDR3, the DNA is TGCAGTGCTAGAGATAGGCGACTTGGTGCCGGGGAGCTGTTTTTT.

A few counts support this clonotype. The J gene is TRBJ2-7, the V gene TRBV4-3; no clear D. Per the germline V gene, CDR1 is LGHNA and CDR2 is YSLEER. CDR3 length equals 15 residues. V was shortened by 0 bases and J by 0 bases, with 9 bases between the two germline ends. The CDR3 region is CASSQEPVSSYEQYF. The DNA for the CDR3 is TGCGCCAGCAGCCAAGAACCGGTTAGCTCCTACGAGCAGTACTTC.

This clonotype was detected a few times. This chain links TRBV6-5 with TRBJ1-4; D perhaps matches TRBD1 (6 bases). V was shortened by 5 bases and J by 5 bases, with 15 bases between the two germline ends. Germline CDR1 and CDR2: MNHEY and SVGAGI. This CDR3 comprises 15 residues. This CDR3 reads CASSLTGLRNEKLFF. CDR3 nucleotides: TGTGCCAGCAGTCTAACAGGGCTTAGGAATGAAAAACTGTTTTTT.